The TCR beta chain described here comes from a study of OX40 agonist ivuxolimab in advanced cancers. Germline V lookup: CDR1 MDHEN, CDR2 SYDVKM. The CDR3 sequence is 14 residues long. Between the trimmed V and J ends, which lost 6 bases and 6 bases, there was a span of 15 bases. TCRdb keeps only in-frame clones here, not all; method: immunoSEQ multiplex PCR. The table records some 87,000 clones, around 90% of them present only once. The sequence derives from an adult with an advanced solid tumor such as melanoma, head and neck, liver or kidney cancer. This chain uses TRBV28 with TRBJ1-5; D is unclear. Material: CD4+ or CD8+ T cells sorted from blood, obtained in a trial of the OX40 agonist ivuxolimab. In DNA, the CDR3 is TGTGCCAGCAGCCCCCCGGGCCTCCGTCAGCCCCAGCATTTT. Its translation: CASSPPGLRQPQHF.